Sequencing of this TCR beta chain was carried out in a study of blood T cells in healthy people across ages (dated by TCRdb to the mid-2010s). Background for the entire study: In model experiments, roughly one uniquely barcoded TCR beta cDNA molecule per two T cells was captured by template switching. To track age-related changes in TCR beta repertoire diversity, the study relied on deep sequencing normalized with unique cDNA molecular identifiers. The donors were divided into four age groups: young (average around 17 years), middle-aged (around 37), aged (under 70) and long-lived (around 80). To avoid experimental bias, donors of different ages were randomly spread across the sequencing lanes. For two donors (one aged 18 to 30 and one aged 80 or older), the study analyzed two additional independent replicas of 1 million unique cDNA reads from the same blood draw.

CDR1 is given as MNHNY and CDR2 as SVGAGI, both from the germline V gene (reference sequence). Trimming at the junction amounts to 5 bases on V and 3 bases on J, and the germline ends lie 16 bases apart. Counted from cysteine to phenylalanine, this CDR3 has 15 amino acids. Left in the record is the CDR3 DNA by itself, 45 bases read in frame from the first base. Notes on this clonotype: Its target antigen remains unknown. No much larger clone is present one base from it, and per-base qualities are unavailable.

Findings and caveats that apply to the study as a whole: The CMV infection status of donors was not known, potentially confounding age-related changes in expanded clonotypes. As age increased, observed TCR beta diversity per million T cells dropped in a roughly linear way, and a significant reduction was already evident by age 40. Since profiling was done on bulk unsorted PBMCs, naive and antigen-experienced compartments could not be conclusively compared. Compared with the aged group, the long-lived group had more naive CD4+ T cells, fewer expanded clones and increased TCR diversity, a pattern suggesting age selection. The percentage of naive T cells measured by flow cytometry correlated strongly with observed TCR beta diversity. Estimates of total diversity from one million sequenced T cells were regarded as lower bounds and underestimates.

The 39 donors, aged about 6 to 95 years, were systemically healthy Caucasian individuals from Russia. Ten milliliters of peripheral blood were drawn from each donor into EDTA-treated Vacutainer tubes. Ficoll-Paque density-gradient centrifugation was used to isolate PBMCs, with at least 7 million per sample. Trizol reagent was used to extract total RNA from the PBMCs, yielding at least 5.5 micrograms per sample. The percentages of naive CD45RAhigh/CD27high T cells were determined by flow cytometry on a PBMC aliquot from every donor. Library prep was done by 5' RACE. Sequencing took place on an Illumina HiSeq 2500. The second PCR ran for about 6 to 11 cycles and used a J-beta primer mix along with a sample-barcoded 5' primer. A template-switch 5' adaptor carrying 12 random nucleotides introduced a unique molecular identifier onto each TCR beta cDNA molecule. Each sample yielded at least 2.5 million CDR3-containing paired-end reads. First-strand cDNA was synthesized from all RNA with the Mint cDNA synthesis kit, primed by a TRBC-specific oligonucleotide. Following uracil-DNA glycosylase treatment, all cDNA underwent a first 18-cycle PCR with the universal primers M1SS and BC2_uni_R. On the study's bioinformatics: For normalization, 1 million high-quality reads, each with a distinct molecular identifier, were randomly selected from each sample. Instead of being binned into consensus sequences, reads that shared molecular identifiers were thrown out. MiTCR, with a Q25 quality threshold and the strictest error-elimination algorithm, was used for CDR3 identification, clonotype clustering and error correction. Lower-bound total TCR beta diversity was estimated with a nonparametric unseen species model using Euler transformation. The public reads were run again by TCRdb, first through fastp at Q25 and then through MiXCR, and only productive beta chains were kept. Rows with a matching CDR3 protein are joined into one entry that keeps the most common DNA and genes. The authors' filters were not applied to this entry. This sample holds roughly 800,000 distinct CDR3 sequences; about 53% were observed only once. The top ten clones comprise approximately 41% of the sample.

Rearrangement joined TRBV6-6 to TRBJ1-1; a weak D assignment points to TRBD1 (5 bases agree). The sequence was collected from an elderly man in good health. The specimen sequenced was blood. The CDR3 in this case is CASSLLPSGDTEAFF. The DNA reads TGTGCCAGCAGTCTCCTACCCTCGGGGGACACTGAAGCTTTCTTT.